This TCR beta chain was found in a study of T cells in Graves' hyperthyroidism and ophthalmopathy. Study-wide results and limits: The blood repertoire included most of the expanded thyroid clonotypes above 0.001.

Germline loops: CDR1 MNHEY, CDR2 SVGEGT. CDR3 length: 17 amino acids. The V end lost 4 bases, the J end lost 8 bases, and 26 bases lay between the germline ends. Ophthalmopathy patients all had a Clinical Activity Score of at least 3, a NOSPECS grade of at least 4 and disease under 3 months old. Fresh 10 ml peripheral blood yielded PBMCs. Amplification of TCR beta CDR3 regions used RNA as the template. During a first-round RT-PCR of the TCR CDR3, the HTBI primer set was used. MiXCR, applied by TCRdb to the multiplex PCR reads, yields one record per CDR3 protein. The sample has about 640,000 distinct CDR3 sequences, around 21% seen once; the top ten hold around a third. In regard to this clonotype: Antigen specificity is unknown.

The gene calls are TRBV6-2 or TRBV6-3 and TRBJ1-1, with D maybe TRBD1 (6 bases). Sequences were obtained from blood. The sequence derives from a man aged 25-45 years with Graves' ophthalmopathy. CDR3 amino acids: CASSSTLLRDTLPEAFF. The CDR3 DNA reads TGTGCCAGCAGTTCTACTCTCCTCCGGGACACGTTGCCGGAAGCTTTCTTT.